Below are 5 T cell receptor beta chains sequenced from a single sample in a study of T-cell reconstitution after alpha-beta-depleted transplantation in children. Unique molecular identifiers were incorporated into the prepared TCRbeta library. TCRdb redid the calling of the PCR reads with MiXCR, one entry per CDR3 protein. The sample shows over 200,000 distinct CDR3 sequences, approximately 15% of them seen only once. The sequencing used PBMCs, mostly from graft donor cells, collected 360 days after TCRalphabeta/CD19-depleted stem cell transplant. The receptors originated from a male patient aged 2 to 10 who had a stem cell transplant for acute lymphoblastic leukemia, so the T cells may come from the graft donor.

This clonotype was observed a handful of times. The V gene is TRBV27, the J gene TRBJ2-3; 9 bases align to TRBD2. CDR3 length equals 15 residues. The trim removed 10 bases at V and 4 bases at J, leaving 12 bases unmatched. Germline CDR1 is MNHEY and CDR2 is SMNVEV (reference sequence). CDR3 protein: CAIPLRGGSADTQYF. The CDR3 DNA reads TGTGCCATCCCTTTGCGGGGGGGCTCGGCAGATACGCAGTATTTT.

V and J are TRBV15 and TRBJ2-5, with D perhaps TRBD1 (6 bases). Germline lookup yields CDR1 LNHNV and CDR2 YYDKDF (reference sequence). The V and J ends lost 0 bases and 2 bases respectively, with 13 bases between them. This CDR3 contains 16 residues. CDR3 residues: CATSRDLPGVQETQYF. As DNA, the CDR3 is TGTGCCACCAGCAGAGATCTCCCAGGGGTACAAGAGACCCAGTACTTC.

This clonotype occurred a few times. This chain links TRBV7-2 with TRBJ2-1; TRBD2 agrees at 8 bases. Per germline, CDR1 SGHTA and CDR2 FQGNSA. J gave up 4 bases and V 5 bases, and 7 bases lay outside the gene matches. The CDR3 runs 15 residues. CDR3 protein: CASSPWRGVYNEQFF. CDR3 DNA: TGTGCCAGCAGCCCCTGGCGGGGGGTTTACAATGAGCAGTTCTTC.

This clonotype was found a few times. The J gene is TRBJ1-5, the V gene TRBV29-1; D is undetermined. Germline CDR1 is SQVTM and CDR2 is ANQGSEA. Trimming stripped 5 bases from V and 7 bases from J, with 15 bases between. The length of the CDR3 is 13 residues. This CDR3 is CSVQDGVKQPQHF. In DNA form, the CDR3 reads TGCAGCGTTCAGGACGGGGTGAAACAGCCCCAGCATTTT.

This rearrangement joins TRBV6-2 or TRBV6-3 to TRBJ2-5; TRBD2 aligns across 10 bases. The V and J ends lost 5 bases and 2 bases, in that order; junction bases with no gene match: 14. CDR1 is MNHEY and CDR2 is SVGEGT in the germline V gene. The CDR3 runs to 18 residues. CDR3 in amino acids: CASSVRASGGMGQETQYF. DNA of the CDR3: TGTGCCAGCAGTGTGAGGGCTAGCGGGGGTATGGGACAAGAGACCCAGTACTTC.